This TCR beta chain was documented in a study of blood T cell repertoires in COVID-19. Study summary: The study drew acute and convalescent COVID-19 samples from the United States, Italy and Spain.

Trimming left V 0 bases short and J 4 bases short, with 20 bases between. The CDR3 consists of 18 residues. From germline, CDR1 is SGHTS and CDR2 YDEGEE. TCRdb's copy holds only in-frame clones and misses some; the assay was immunoSEQ multiplex PCR. The sample has about 200,000 clones; roughly 88% are singletons. The clonotype was recovered from a woman between 35 and 50 years old who had recovered from COVID-19. The rearrangement joins TRBV5-8 to TRBJ1-3, with D possibly TRBD1 on 6 matching bases. The sample consisted of peripheral blood. The CDR3 sequence: CASSLDRGHKSWGNTIYF. The CDR3 DNA follows: TGTGCCAGCAGCTTGGATAGGGGACACAAATCGTGGGGAAACACCATATATTTT.